Each of the 20 T cell receptor beta chains below was sequenced from the same sample in a study of T cells in localized non-small cell lung cancer (dated by TCRdb to about 2020). The library was prepared using the immunoSEQ multiplex PCR assay. Sourced from immuneACCESS, this table was stored by TCRdb with only in-frame sequences that have V and J called. A share of the clones is absent; for the studies checked, an unresolved V gene accounts for under half, and the remainder has no known explanation. The sample table holds under 65,000 clones, of which approximately 83% were seen once. The top ten hold 20% of the sample. This sample comprised peripheral blood, obtained before any cancer treatment. All receptors derive from a female donor of 60 years or more with stage II squamous cell lung carcinoma.

The chain has TRBV7-2 and TRBJ2-5; 12 bases align to TRBD1. Germline assignment: CDR1 SGHTA and CDR2 FQGNSA. V shed 5 bases and J 0 bases; nucleotides not matched to a gene: 13. CDR3 size: 19 residues. The CDR3 loop reads CASSLTGTGGLSYQETQYF. The CDR3 region has the DNA TGTGCCAGCAGCCTCACCGGGACAGGGGGCCTGTCGTACCAAGAGACCCAGTACTTC.

This sequence joins TRBV5-6 and TRBJ1-1; 7 nucleotides match TRBD1. J lost 8 bases, V lost 4 bases, and 8 bases had no gene match. The CDR3 consists of 13 residues. Germline V gives CDR1 SGHDT, CDR2 YYEEEE. The CDR3 DNA reads as TGTGCCAGCAGCGTGACTCCGGACAGGGAAGCTTTCTTT. As protein: CASSVTPDREAFF.

In nucleotides, the CDR3 is TGTGCCAGCAGCTTAAATGGCGGATCCCCATACTACAATGAGCAGTTCTTC. Amino acid sequence: CASSLNGGSPYYNEQFF. The rearrangement links TRBV11-2 to TRBJ2-1, with unresolved D. The germline CDR1 and CDR2 sequences are SGHAT and FQNNGV. Trimming removed 2 bases from V and 3 bases from J, with 17 bases in between. The CDR3 contains 17 residues.

J is TRBJ1-3 and V is TRBV23-1; TRBD1 agrees at 8 bases. TRBV23-1 qualifies as an ORF whose function is uncertain. This CDR3 contains 13 residues. The trim removed 8 bases at V and 6 bases at J, leaving 6 bases unmatched. Here the CDR3 DNA reads TGCGCCAGCGGACGGACAGGGTCAAACACCATATATTTT. Protein product: CASGRTGSNTIYF.

The CDR3 sequence: CSVSQASDGPLHF. The CDR3 DNA sequence: TGCAGCGTTTCACAGGCAAGCGACGGACCCCTCCACTTT. The chain uses TRBV29-1 and TRBJ1-6, with D maybe TRBD1 (5 bases). Germline CDR1 SQVTM, CDR2 ANQGSEA. This CDR3 contains 13 residues. Trimming stripped 5 bases from V and 12 bases from J, with 17 bases between.

The chain uses TRBV19 and TRBJ2-7; D is possibly TRBD2 (6 bases). With 5 bases removed from V and 2 bases from J, the gap between germline ends came to 16 bases. This CDR3 contains 15 residues. The germline CDR1 and CDR2 sequences are LNHDA and SQIVND (reference sequence). The CDR3 region is CASSEARRGPYEQYF. In nucleotides, the CDR3 is TGTGCCAGTAGTGAGGCTCGGCGGGGTCCCTACGAGCAGTACTTC.

V gene TRBV11-1 combines with J gene TRBJ1-2; TRBD1 aligns across 7 bases. This CDR3 contains 15 residues. V trimming: 5 bases; J trimming: 5 bases; junction bases outside the gene matches: 11. Germline CDR1 is SGHAT and CDR2 is FQDESV (reference sequence). CDR3 sequence: CASSRSTGTKYGYTF. DNA for the CDR3: TGTGCCAGCAGCCGCTCGACAGGGACCAAATATGGCTACACCTTC.

This chain uses TRBV6-5 with TRBJ1-3; D unclear. Trimming left V 2 bases short and J 0 bases short, with 11 bases between. Germline CDR1 reads MNHEY; CDR2 reads SVGAGI. CDR3 length: 16 amino acids. The CDR3 sequence: CASSYAGVLSGNTIYF. In DNA form, the CDR3 reads TGTGCCAGCAGTTACGCTGGGGTCCTCTCTGGAAACACCATATATTTT.

The chain employs TRBV6-1 and TRBJ1-2; D might be TRBD1 (5 bases). The germline gives CDR1 MNHNS, CDR2 SASEGT. The CDR3 loop spans 16 amino acids. The V end lost 1 base, the J end lost 1 base, and 13 bases lay between the germline ends. In DNA form, the CDR3 reads TGTGCCAGCAGTGAAGAAGGGGTAAGAGATAACTATGGCTACACCTTC. Its protein is CASSEEGVRDNYGYTF.

The chain links TRBV6-6 to TRBJ2-7; D is possibly TRBD2 (5 bases). The germline V gene has CDR1 MNHNY and CDR2 SVGAGI (reference sequence). The V end lost 0 bases, the J end lost 7 bases, and 10 bases lay between the germline ends. The CDR3 is 13 residues long. The CDR3 sequence is CASSYSGSGEQYF. The CDR3 bases are TGTGCCAGCAGTTACTCGGGGTCGGGGGAGCAGTACTTC.

The rearrangement uses TRBV13 and TRBJ2-1, with 9 nucleotides matching TRBD2. CDR3 size: 14 residues. Germline V lookup: CDR1 PRHDT, CDR2 FYEKMQ (reference sequence). V was clipped by 0 bases and J by 9 bases; unmatched bases: 3. Here the CDR3 DNA reads TGTGCCAGCAGCTTAGGACTAGCGGGTTCTGAGCAGTTCTTC. Its translation: CASSLGLAGSEQFF. The full variable domain, rest sourced from reference TRBV13 and TRBJ2-1, is AAGVIQSPRHLIKEKRETATLKCYPIPRHDTVYWYQQGPGQDPQFLISFYEKMQSDKGSIPDRFSAQQFSDYHSELNMSSLELGDSALYFCASSLGLAGSEQFFGPGTRLTVL.

This chain connects TRBV2 to TRBJ2-2; D remains ambiguous. CDR1 and CDR2 from the germline V gene are SNHLY and FYNNEI. Trimming pared 4 bases from V and 7 bases from J, leaving 10 bases between. The CDR3 has 13 residues. This CDR3 reads CASSGNRIGELFF. The CDR3 nucleotides are TGTGCCAGCAGTGGAAATAGAATCGGGGAGCTGTTTTTT. Supplemented by reference TRBV2 and TRBJ2-2, the full variable domain reads EPEVTQTPSHQVTQMGQEVILRCVPISNHLYFYWYRQILGQKVEFLVSFYNNEISEKSEIFDDQFSVERPDGSNFTLKIRSTKLEDSAMYFCASSGNRIGELFFGEGSRLTVL.

The chain recombines TRBV27 with TRBJ2-3; D is possibly TRBD2 (5 bases). With 2 bases removed from V and 0 bases from J, the gap between germline ends came to 9 bases. The germline gives CDR1 MNHEY, CDR2 SMNVEV (reference sequence). The CDR3 has 15 amino acids. CDR3 sequence (DNA): TGTGCCAGCAGTTTAAGGCCGGGAAGCACAGATACGCAGTATTTT. This encodes CASSLRPGSTDTQYF.

CDR3 residues: CASSLRPAMNTEAFF. The CDR3 DNA follows: TGTGCCAGCAGCCTTCGGCCGGCCATGAACACTGAAGCTTTCTTT. The rearrangement uses TRBV7-8 and TRBJ1-1; unclear D gene. From germline, CDR1 is SGHVS and CDR2 FQNEAQ. The CDR3 is 15 amino acids. V dropped 5 bases and J dropped 0 bases, with 13 bases sitting between them.

This clone was counted between two and nine times. This chain uses TRBV6-1 with TRBJ1-6; D gene ambiguous. The ends were cut back, 4 bases at V and 11 bases at J, with 12 bases in the middle. Germline CDR1 MNHNS, CDR2 SASEGT. This CDR3 has 13 amino acids. CDR3 in amino acids: CASSAKDPTPLHF. CDR3 in DNA: TGTGCCAGCAGTGCCAAAGATCCTACACCCCTCCACTTT.

CDR3 nucleotide sequence: TGTGCCAGCAGCTTTAGACCTCCCAGCACAGATACGCAGTATTTT. It specifies CASSFRPPSTDTQYF. The chain joins TRBV7-3 to TRBJ2-3, with D uncertain. Germline V CDR1 and CDR2: SGHTA, FQGTGA. The CDR3 totals 15 residues. The ends were cut back, 3 bases at V and 0 bases at J, with 10 bases in the middle.

This rearrangement joins TRBV6-5 to TRBJ2-2, with no clear D. The V end was cut by 6 bases, the J end by 10 bases, with 12 bases between. The CDR3 contains 12 residues. The germline V gene encodes CDR1 MNHEY and CDR2 SVGAGI. CDR3: CASRSRRTELFF. The CDR3, as DNA: TGTGCCAGCAGGTCCCGGCGGACGGAGCTGTTTTTT.

The gene calls are TRBV19 and TRBJ1-5; 7 nucleotides agree with TRBD1. The CDR3 extends over 13 amino acids. Germline V gene sequence: CDR1 LNHDA, CDR2 SQIVND (reference sequence). V gave up 7 bases and J gave up 6 bases; unmatched junction bases: 6. The CDR3 spells CASMRQGGQPQHF. The CDR3 DNA follows: TGTGCCAGTATGCGACAGGGTGGTCAGCCCCAGCATTTT.

V is TRBV7-9 and J is TRBJ1-4, with a weak D call TRBD1 (5 bases). The V end lost 5 bases, the J end lost 8 bases, and 15 bases lay between the germline ends. This CDR3 is 14 amino acids long. Germline CDR1 reads SEHNR; CDR2 reads FQNEAQ (reference sequence). In DNA form, the CDR3 reads TGTGCCAGCAGCCCAGGGCAGGGCGGGGAAAAACTGTTTTTT. Translation gives CASSPGQGGEKLFF. Drawing the rest from reference TRBV7-9 and TRBJ1-4, the complete variable domain is DTGVSQNPRHKITKRGQNVTFRCDPISEHNRLYWYRQTLGQGPEFLTYFQNEAQLEKSRLLSDRFSAERPKGSFSTLEIQRTEQGDSAMYLCASSPGQGGEKLFFGSGTQLSVL.

The gene calls are TRBV7-9 and TRBJ2-3, with 10 bases fitting TRBD2. Germline trimming cut 4 bases from V and 0 bases from J; bases unmatched to any gene: 4. The CDR3 spans 16 residues. Germline-derived CDR1 and CDR2 are SEHNR and FQNEAQ (reference sequence). In DNA form, the CDR3 reads TGTGCCAGCAGCTCCCTAGCGGGGGAGAGCACAGATACGCAGTATTTT. This codes for CASSSLAGESTDTQYF.